Listed below are T cell receptor beta chains from one sample, sequenced in a study of blood T cell repertoires in COVID-19. Clones were read by immunoSEQ multiplex PCR, and TCRdb kept only the in-frame ones, dropping some. Here the sample spans around 150,000 clones, 88% being singletons. Sequenced material: peripheral blood. The receptors originated from a man between 45 and 60 years old with active or convalescent COVID-19. CDR3s include the opening cysteine and the closing phenylalanine or tryptophan. D genes are given only for firm matches. Clone size is stated in some rows and not others, as once, few, many or a class when expanded.

cdr3_nt: TGTGCCAGCAGTAAAACTAGCGGGAGCGCAGAATCCTACGAGCAGTACTTC; cdr3_aa: CASSKTSGSAESYEQYF; d_call: TRBD2; j_call: TRBJ2-7; clone_size: .; v_call: TRBV27
cdr3_nt: TGTGCCAGCAGCTTAGCGGCCGGGGTGGGATCACCCCTCCACTTT; cdr3_aa: CASSLAAGVGSPLHF; d_call: .; j_call: TRBJ1-6; clone_size: .; v_call: TRBV7-2
cdr3_nt: TGTGCCAGCTCGGACAGCTTTTTGAACACTGAAGCTTTCTTT; cdr3_aa: CASSDSFLNTEAFF; d_call: .; j_call: TRBJ1-1; clone_size: .; v_call: TRBV18
cdr3_nt: TGTGCCAGCAGCCAAGTCCGTCCGGGACAGACCTTGAAAGGGGCTTTCTTT; cdr3_aa: CASSQVRPGQTLKGAFF; d_call: TRBD1; j_call: TRBJ1-1; clone_size: .; v_call: TRBV14
cdr3_nt: TGTGCCAGCAGCGATCACAGGGACTCCTACGAGCAGTACTTC; cdr3_aa: CASSDHRDSYEQYF; d_call: .; j_call: TRBJ2-7; clone_size: .; v_call: TRBV9
cdr3_nt: TGTGCCAGCAGCGCGAAAGGGGGACCTTATTCGGGGCAGTACTTC; cdr3_aa: CASSAKGGPYSGQYF; d_call: .; j_call: TRBJ2-7; clone_size: once; v_call: TRBV9
cdr3_nt: TGTGCCAGCAGCTATGGACAGGGGGCCTACGAGCAGTACTTC; cdr3_aa: CASSYGQGAYEQYF; d_call: TRBD1; j_call: TRBJ2-7; clone_size: .; v_call: TRBV28
cdr3_nt: TGTGCCAGTAGTGTGGGGACAGGGTTTAACTATGGCTACACCTTC; cdr3_aa: CASSVGTGFNYGYTF; d_call: TRBD1; j_call: TRBJ1-2; clone_size: .; v_call: TRBV19
cdr3_nt: TGTGCCAGCAGCTTAGGCACCGGGCCCGGAGGCGAGCAGTACTTC; cdr3_aa: CASSLGTGPGGEQYF; d_call: .; j_call: TRBJ2-7; clone_size: .; v_call: TRBV11-2
cdr3_nt: TGTGCCAGCAGCGGGAGGAGCGCGGGACAGGGGGAGACCCAGTACTTC; cdr3_aa: CASSGRSAGQGETQYF; d_call: TRBD1; j_call: TRBJ2-5; clone_size: .; v_call: TRBV9
cdr3_nt: TGTGCCAGCAGCTTCGGACTAGACCCCTACGAGCAGTACTTC; cdr3_aa: CASSFGLDPYEQYF; d_call: TRBD2; j_call: TRBJ2-7; clone_size: .; v_call: TRBV7-9
cdr3_nt: TGTGCCAGCAGTTACGACGCTAGCGGGTTGAGGGGTGAGCAGTTCTTC; cdr3_aa: CASSYDASGLRGEQFF; d_call: TRBD2; j_call: TRBJ2-1; clone_size: .; v_call: TRBV6-6
cdr3_nt: TGTGCCAGCAGCATCGGACAGGGCGGATCGGGAATGAATGAGCAGTTCTTC; cdr3_aa: CASSIGQGGSGMNEQFF; d_call: TRBD1; j_call: TRBJ2-1; clone_size: .; v_call: TRBV5-4
cdr3_nt: TGTGCCAGCAGCTTAGGGGGACAGGGAAGGAGCAATCAGCCCCAGCATTTT; cdr3_aa: CASSLGGQGRSNQPQHF; d_call: TRBD1; j_call: TRBJ1-5; clone_size: .; v_call: TRBV7-8
cdr3_nt: TGTGCCACCAGTGATGCCGGGACAGGCCCAACTGAAGCTTTCTTT; cdr3_aa: CATSDAGTGPTEAFF; d_call: TRBD1; j_call: TRBJ1-1; clone_size: .; v_call: TRBV24-1
cdr3_nt: TGTGCCTGGAGGCGTAGCGGGAGCGGGGGTAAAAACGAGCAGTACTTC; cdr3_aa: CAWRRSGSGGKNEQYF; d_call: TRBD2; j_call: TRBJ2-7; clone_size: .; v_call: TRBV30
cdr3_nt: TGTGCCAGCAGTTTAACGGGGGGCAATCAGCCCCAGCATTTT; cdr3_aa: CASSLTGGNQPQHF; d_call: .; j_call: TRBJ1-5; clone_size: .; v_call: TRBV28
cdr3_nt: TGTGCCAGCAGTCCTCCCGGGACAGGGTGGTGGACTGAAGCTTTCTTT; cdr3_aa: CASSPPGTGWWTEAFF; d_call: TRBD1; j_call: TRBJ1-1; clone_size: .; v_call: TRBV28
cdr3_nt: TGCGCCAGCAGCTTGGGGGCGACCGACGCGAACACCGGGGAGCTGTTTTTT; cdr3_aa: CASSLGATDANTGELFF; d_call: .; j_call: TRBJ2-2; clone_size: .; v_call: TRBV5-1
cdr3_nt: TGCAGCGTTGAAGGAGGGGGTGAGTGGGAAGCTTTCTTT; cdr3_aa: CSVEGGGEWEAFF; d_call: .; j_call: TRBJ1-1; clone_size: .; v_call: TRBV29-1
cdr3_nt: TGCGCCAGCAGCCAAGACTCGGCTAGCGGGGGCGGAGAGCAGTTCTTC; cdr3_aa: CASSQDSASGGGEQFF; d_call: TRBD2; j_call: TRBJ2-1; clone_size: few; v_call: TRBV4-3
cdr3_nt: TGTGCCACCAGCAGTGAGTCCTTATTAAGTGGCTACACCTTC; cdr3_aa: CATSSESLLSGYTF; d_call: .; j_call: TRBJ1-2; clone_size: .; v_call: TRBV15
cdr3_nt: TGTGCCAGCAGTGAAAGGGAAGTGACAGAGCTCCACACCGGGGAGCTGTTTTTT; cdr3_aa: CASSEREVTELHTGELFF; d_call: .; j_call: TRBJ2-2; clone_size: once; v_call: TRBV6-1
cdr3_nt: TGTGCCAGCACCCGGGGTGGGGAGTACAATGAGCAGTTCTTC; cdr3_aa: CASTRGGEYNEQFF; d_call: .; j_call: TRBJ2-1; clone_size: once; v_call: TRBV5-8
cdr3_nt: TGTGCCAGCAGCGAAGGACAGGGGGCTAGCACAGATACGCAGTATTTT; cdr3_aa: CASSEGQGASTDTQYF; d_call: TRBD1; j_call: TRBJ2-3; clone_size: .; v_call: TRBV7-9
cdr3_nt: TGTGCCAGCAGCTTAACACAGCTCAGGGGCTATGGCTACACCTTC; cdr3_aa: CASSLTQLRGYGYTF; d_call: .; j_call: TRBJ1-2; clone_size: .; v_call: TRBV7-2
cdr3_nt: TGTGCCAGCAGTTCAGGGTTTTCCGGGGCCAACGTCCTGACTTTC; cdr3_aa: CASSSGFSGANVLTF; d_call: .; j_call: TRBJ2-6; clone_size: once; v_call: TRBV6-5
cdr3_nt: TGTGCCAGCAGCCCTACCCTCCTTGGGGGCCGGTACTTC; cdr3_aa: CASSPTLLGGRYF; d_call: .; j_call: TRBJ2-7; clone_size: .; v_call: TRBV7-2
cdr3_nt: TGTGCCAGCAGCTTAAGGGGCGCCAACTACAATGAGCAGTTCTTC; cdr3_aa: CASSLRGANYNEQFF; d_call: .; j_call: TRBJ2-1; clone_size: .; v_call: TRBV7-3
cdr3_nt: TGTGCCAGCAGCTTGGGGACAGGGGTTGGCGAGCAGTACTTC; cdr3_aa: CASSLGTGVGEQYF; d_call: TRBD1; j_call: TRBJ2-7; clone_size: once; v_call: TRBV5-4
cdr3_nt: TGTGCCAGCCTTGGGACAGGGAATAGCAATCAGCCCCAGCATTTT; cdr3_aa: CASLGTGNSNQPQHF; d_call: TRBD1; j_call: TRBJ1-5; clone_size: .; v_call: TRBV19
cdr3_nt: TGTGCCAGCAGCTTAGGGACAGGGTGGTCTGGCGAGCAGTACTTC; cdr3_aa: CASSLGTGWSGEQYF; d_call: TRBD1; j_call: TRBJ2-7; clone_size: few; v_call: TRBV7-9
cdr3_nt: TGTGCCAGCAGCTTGGGTAGGCGGAGGAGCTCCTACAATGAGCAGTTCTTC; cdr3_aa: CASSLGRRRSSYNEQFF; d_call: .; j_call: TRBJ2-1; clone_size: .; v_call: TRBV5-6
cdr3_nt: TGTGCCAGCAGCATCGACAGGGGGCAGAACTATGGCTACACCTTC; cdr3_aa: CASSIDRGQNYGYTF; d_call: TRBD1; j_call: TRBJ1-2; clone_size: .; v_call: TRBV11-1
cdr3_nt: TGTGCCAGCAGTTACTCGGAGCGGGGTAGCTCCTACGAGCAGTACTTC; cdr3_aa: CASSYSERGSSYEQYF; d_call: TRBD2; j_call: TRBJ2-7; clone_size: .; v_call: TRBV6-5
cdr3_nt: TGTGCCAGCAGTTTATACAGGGCGCGGGTAACTAATGAAAAACTGTTTTTT; cdr3_aa: CASSLYRARVTNEKLFF; d_call: .; j_call: TRBJ1-4; clone_size: .; v_call: TRBV27
cdr3_nt: TGTGCCAGCAGCACCGGACAGGGGCAATTAGTCGATGAGCAGTTCTTC; cdr3_aa: CASSTGQGQLVDEQFF; d_call: TRBD1; j_call: TRBJ2-1; clone_size: .; v_call: TRBV7-6
cdr3_nt: TGTGCCAGTAGTACTGCGTGGGGGCCCTACAATGAGCAGTTCTTC; cdr3_aa: CASSTAWGPYNEQFF; d_call: .; j_call: TRBJ2-1; clone_size: once; v_call: TRBV19
cdr3_nt: TGTGCCAGCAGCCCCTGGACAGGGGCAAACACCGGGGAGCTGTTTTTT; cdr3_aa: CASSPWTGANTGELFF; d_call: TRBD1; j_call: TRBJ2-2; clone_size: .; v_call: TRBV9